One and the same sample provided the 23 T cell receptor beta chains below, sequenced in a study of shared clonotypes between healthy human individuals. Sequenced by immunoSEQ multiplex PCR; TCRdb stores in-frame clones only, minus some. This sample yields some 500,000 clones, of which roughly three quarters are seen a single time; 12% belongs to the top ten. The sample was PBMCs. These receptor sequences come from a woman in her thirties or forties in good health. Some clones in this sample may be carry-over from other donors' samples.

The rearrangement uses TRBV14 and TRBJ2-5, with D hard to call. From germline, CDR1 is SGHDN and CDR2 FVKESK. This CDR3 comprises 14 residues. V was clipped by 3 bases and J by 1 base, with 9 bases between them. For the CDR3, the DNA is TGTGCCAGCAGCCACGGGCGGTTCCAAGAGACCCAGTACTTC. Its protein is CASSHGRFQETQYF. Filled out from reference TRBV14 and TRBJ2-5, the complete variable domain reads EAGVTQFPSHSVIEKGQTVTLRCDPISGHDNLYWYRRVMGKEIKFLLHFVKESKQDESGMPNNRFLAERTGGTYSTLKVQPAELEDSGVYFCASSHGRFQETQYFGPGTRLLVL.

This sequence joins TRBV5-8 and TRBJ1-4; perhaps TRBD1 as D (5 bases). The V end lost 1 base, the J end lost 0 bases, and 10 bases lay between the germline ends. The V gene's germline CDR1 is SGHTS and CDR2 YDEGEE. This CDR3 has 16 residues. The CDR3 region is CASSLFRGATNEKLFF. CDR3 bases: TGTGCCAGCAGCTTGTTTAGGGGAGCAACTAATGAAAAACTGTTTTTT.

The V call is TRBV6-1, the J call TRBJ2-1; 11 bases line up with TRBD2. The CDR3 totals 15 residues. Trimming cost V 7 bases and J 4 bases; bases outside gene matches: 6. Germline V gives CDR1 MNHNS, CDR2 SASEGT. In DNA form, the CDR3 reads TGTGCCAGCACACTACTAGCGGGAGAATACAATGAGCAGTTCTTC. It specifies CASTLLAGEYNEQFF.

The CDR3 loop is CASLTLTGTGEGWNTGELFF. The CDR3 DNA reads as TGTGCCAGCCTTACGCTCACCGGGACAGGGGAAGGTTGGAACACCGGGGAGCTGTTTTTT. This chain connects TRBV28 to TRBJ2-2; 10 nucleotides match TRBD1. Losses at the gene ends were 8 bases for V and 1 base for J; bases not matched to a gene: 19. The CDR3 contains 20 residues. In germline, CDR1 is MDHEN, CDR2 SYDVKM.

V is TRBV30 and J is TRBJ2-2, with D unresolved. Germline lookup yields CDR1 GTSNPN and CDR2 SVGIG (reference sequence). Trimming stripped 4 bases from V and 4 bases from J, with 16 bases between. CDR3 length: 15 amino acids. CDR3 region: CAWTFRTFATGELFF. The CDR3 DNA reads TGTGCCTGGACCTTCAGGACGTTTGCCACCGGGGAGCTGTTTTTT.

V and J are TRBV28 and TRBJ2-7, with D unclear. The CDR3 contains 13 residues. Germline CDR1 is MDHEN and CDR2 is SYDVKM. With 10 bases removed from V and 0 bases from J, the gap between germline ends came to 13 bases. The CDR3 protein is CATTIASSYEQYF. In DNA, the CDR3 is TGTGCCACCACGATAGCTAGCTCCTACGAGCAGTACTTC.

This clone was detected many times. Other DNA sequences in this sample translate to the same CDR3. This chain links TRBV28 with TRBJ1-1; D may be TRBD1 (5 bases). V dropped 7 bases and J dropped 2 bases, with 23 bases sitting between them. There are 17 residues in the CDR3. Germline CDR1 reads MDHEN; CDR2 reads SYDVKM. The CDR3 DNA sequence: TGTGCCAGCACACTAGTACCCCCAACGGGGCCTAACACTGAAGCTTTCTTT. Residues: CASTLVPPTGPNTEAFF.

The chain carries TRBV6-6 and TRBJ2-7, with D unclear. The germline CDR1 and CDR2 sequences are MNHNY and SVGAGI (reference sequence). The CDR3 has 14 amino acids. With 0 bases removed from V and 2 bases from J, the gap between germline ends came to 8 bases. The CDR3 spells CASSYSIGAYEQYF. CDR3 coding DNA: TGTGCCAGCAGTTACTCGATTGGAGCCTACGAGCAGTACTTC.

About this clone: This likely reflects a read error, since a far larger clone is one base away. This chain joins TRBV29-1 and TRBJ2-3, with 7 bases that match TRBD2. There are 17 residues in the CDR3. Germline V gene sequence: CDR1 SQVTM, CDR2 ANQGSEA. The CDR3 sequence: CSIEDAVGGRVTDTQYF. DNA for the CDR3: TGCAGCATTGAAGATGCAGTGGGAGGGAGGGTGACAGATACGCAGTATTTT.

The chain couples TRBV6-4 to TRBJ2-3; 7 positions agree with TRBD2. The CDR3 is 14 amino acids. Trimming took 6 bases from V and 8 from J; bases not matched to a gene: 11. Germline values: CDR1 MRHNA, CDR2 SNTAGT. CDR3 nucleotides: TGTGCCAGCAGCGTGGTAGCGGGCGGGGGTACGCAGTATTTT. Translated: CASSVVAGGGTQYF.

The chain combines TRBV9 with TRBJ1-1, with a possible D match to TRBD1 (6 bases). Trimming stripped 4 bases from V and 6 bases from J, with 25 bases between. The CDR3 length is 17 residues. Germline CDR1 reads SGDLS; CDR2 reads YYNGEE. The CDR3 DNA follows: TGTGCCAGCAGCCCCATGGGACGGGACACCCTTTGGCCTGAAGCTTTCTTT. Translation gives CASSPMGRDTLWPEAFF.

Here the CDR3 reads CASSSSGRPNTGELFF. The CDR3 nucleotides are TGCGCCAGCAGCTCCTCCGGTAGACCAAACACCGGGGAGCTGTTTTTT. The chain recombines TRBV5-1 with TRBJ2-2; D is ambiguous. This CDR3 region has 16 residues. Germline V gives CDR1 SGHRS, CDR2 YFSETQ. V was pared by 3 bases and J by 2 bases, with 14 bases between.

This sequence joins TRBV27 and TRBJ2-5, with D unresolved. This CDR3 has 15 amino acids. The V gene lost 2 bases and the J gene lost 5 bases, with 15 bases spanning the gap. From germline, CDR1 is MNHEY and CDR2 SMNVEV (reference sequence). The CDR3, as DNA: TGTGCCAGCAGTTTAATAACCGGGCAGCGCGAGACCCAGTACTTC. Residues: CASSLITGQRETQYF.

V is TRBV6-1 and J is TRBJ2-7; D unclear. There are 13 residues in the CDR3. Germline values: CDR1 MNHNS, CDR2 SASEGT. Trimming removed 8 bases from V and 6 bases from J, with 17 bases in between. CDR3 DNA sequence: TGTGCCAGCGGCGCTAGGGCCCCACGCGAGCAGTACTTC. Its protein product is CASGARAPREQYF.

The DNA of the CDR3 is TGCGCCAGCAGCCAATCGTTCTCCTCATTTGAGCAGTTCTTC. This gives the protein CASSQSFSSFEQFF. The chain has TRBV4-3 and TRBJ2-1, with D uncertain. Germline values: CDR1 LGHNA, CDR2 YSLEER. The CDR3 covers 14 residues. V lost 2 bases to trimming and J lost 9 bases, with 14 bases between them.

This chain connects TRBV28 to TRBJ2-7; 13 positions match TRBD2. Germline values: CDR1 MDHEN, CDR2 SYDVKM. The CDR3 runs to 14 residues. The trim removed 6 bases at V and 2 bases at J, leaving 1 base unmatched. The CDR3 region is CASRGTSGAYEQYF. The CDR3 region has the DNA TGTGCCAGCAGAGGGACTAGCGGGGCCTACGAGCAGTACTTC.

The V gene is TRBV6-6, the J gene TRBJ1-2; D perhaps matches TRBD1 (5 bases). This CDR3 has 15 amino acids. Germline V lookup: CDR1 MNHNY, CDR2 SVGAGI (reference sequence). Deletions cut 6 bases from V and 4 bases from J, with 18 bases between. This CDR3 is CASRPGNLEAYGYTF. The CDR3 nucleotides read TGTGCCAGCAGGCCAGGGAACCTGGAGGCCTATGGCTACACCTTC.

The rearrangement uses TRBV11-2 and TRBJ2-5; possibly TRBD1 or TRBD2 for D (5 bases each). V lost 5 bases and J lost 0, with 16 bases in between. CDR3 length: 16 amino acids. The germline CDR1 and CDR2 sequences are SGHAT and FQNNGV. The CDR3 nucleotides are TGTGCCAGCAGCCGGAGAGGGGCCTCTTACCAAGAGACCCAGTACTTC. Translated: CASSRRGASYQETQYF.

This chain joins TRBV7-3 and TRBJ2-1, with 7 positions matching TRBD1. Per germline, CDR1 SGHTA and CDR2 FQGTGA. The CDR3 extends over 13 amino acids. V shed 3 bases and J 5 bases; nucleotides not matched to a gene: 1. CDR3 in DNA: TGTGCCAGCAGCTTCCAGGGGGACAATGAGCAGTTCTTC. It yields the protein CASSFQGDNEQFF.

The V gene is TRBV28, the J gene TRBJ2-1, with D perhaps assigned TRBD1 or TRBD2 (5 bases each). Per the germline V gene, CDR1 is MDHEN and CDR2 is SYDVKM. The V end was cut by 3 bases, the J end by 4 bases, with 10 bases between. This CDR3 contains 14 residues. CDR3 loop: CASSLQGPYNEQFF. CDR3 DNA sequence: TGTGCCAGCAGTTTGCAGGGACCGTACAATGAGCAGTTCTTC.

This chain connects TRBV9 to TRBJ2-5, with D perhaps being TRBD1 or TRBD2 (6 bases each). Deletions cut 2 bases from V and 7 bases from J, with 15 bases between. CDR1 and CDR2 from the germline V gene are SGDLS and YYNGEE. The length of the CDR3 is 14 residues. The CDR3 DNA follows: TGTGCCAGCAGCGTGGGGGGCCCGAGTGGGACCCAGTACTTC. It codes for CASSVGGPSGTQYF.

The chain carries TRBV11-2 and TRBJ1-2; 7 nucleotides line up with TRBD1. The CDR3 extends over 13 amino acids. The trim removed 5 bases at V and 4 bases at J, leaving 4 bases unmatched. CDR1 and CDR2 (germline): SGHAT, FQNNGV. The DNA for the CDR3 is TGTGCCAGCAGCCCCGAGGGGGCCTATGGCTACACCTTC. Amino acid sequence: CASSPEGAYGYTF.

V and J are TRBV29-1 and TRBJ1-1; D is ambiguous. Germline V lookup: CDR1 SQVTM, CDR2 ANQGSEA. The V end lost 3 bases, the J end lost 7 bases, and 9 bases lay between the germline ends. The CDR3 loop spans 11 amino acids. CDR3 protein: CSVDRSDEAFF. The CDR3 DNA follows: TGCAGCGTTGATCGGTCAGATGAAGCTTTCTTT.